This paragraph covers one T cell receptor beta chain sequence. Its specificity is unknown. This record comes from a study of T cell responses to AZD1222 COVID-19 vaccine. Study-wide context: Combined were second doses at about 4 or about 12 weeks.

Study results and caveats: Regions left unmutated in variants are reportedly the target of nearly half of spike-specific TCRs.

Assay used: immunoSEQ multiplex PCR; TCRdb lists only in-frame clones, some missing. Of about 99,000 clones listed, 91% are singletons. The length of the CDR3 is 16 residues. J was trimmed by 4 bases and V by 5 bases; bases with no gene match: 9. Per the germline V gene, CDR1 is SGHAT and CDR2 is FQNNGV. The specimen was peripheral blood, collected on day 0 of AZD1222 vaccination. This receptor was identified in an adult in good health. V usage is TRBV11-2 and J usage is TRBJ1-5, with 9 positions matching TRBD1. The CDR3 sequence: CASSTLQGALNQPQHF. The CDR3 bases are TGTGCCAGCAGCACCTTACAGGGGGCGTTAAATCAGCCCCAGCATTTT.